The 5 T cell receptor beta chains in this list originate from one sample, sequenced in a study of T cells in women clearing cervical HPV infection. Method: immunoSEQ multiplex PCR; TCRdb's copy keeps in-frame clones and lacks some. There are around 44,000 clones in the sample, with 6.5% to 8.5% held by the top ten. The sample comprised blood buffy coat. These receptors were obtained from a woman between 18 and 69 years old with a cervical HPV16 infection that either progressed to CIN3+ or cleared (not recorded which).

Turning to this clone: The CDR3 extends 3 residues past the end of the read, so its final part is completed from the germline J gene. The chain is built from TRBV13 and TRBJ2-2; tentatively, D is TRBD2 (6 bases). The germline V gene has CDR1 PRHDT and CDR2 FYEKMQ (reference sequence). Deletions cut 1 base from V and 7 bases from J, with 13 bases between. The CDR3 spans 15 residues. Incomplete CDR3 DNA: TGTGCCAGCAGCTTAGCAGGCGGGGCGATCGGGGAG. Translated: CASSLAGGAIGE. From start to end, the CDR3 is CASSLAGGAIGELFF.

Note on this clone: The read ends 3 residues early relative to the CDR3; the germline J gene fills the gap. V gene TRBV20-1 combines with J gene TRBJ2-6, with a weak D call TRBD1 (5 bases). CDR3 size: 14 residues. Germline V gene sequence: CDR1 DFQATT, CDR2 SNEGSKA (reference sequence). V was trimmed by 4 bases and J by 2 bases, leaving 9 bases between them. CDR3 DNA, as far as it was read: TGCAGTGCTAAGCAAGGGGCTGGGGCCAACGTC. This gives the protein CSAKQGAGANV. The whole CDR3 region reads CSAKQGAGANVLTF.

A remark on this clone: The read stops 3 residues short of the end of the CDR3; the missing end is completed from the germline J gene. Other nucleotide sequences in the sample specify the same CDR3. The rearrangement uses TRBV7-8 and TRBJ2-5; 7 bases are a match to TRBD1. V trimming: 4 bases; J trimming: 0 bases; junction bases outside the gene matches: 8. Germline V gene lookup returns CDR1 SGHVS and CDR2 FQNEAQ. CDR3 length: 16 amino acids. CDR3 DNA (partial): TGTGCCAGCAGCTCCAGGACAGGAGGCCACCAAGAGACC. It specifies CASSSRTGGHQET. The whole CDR3 protein reads CASSSRTGGHQETQYF.

In the case of this clone: The read halts 3 residues ahead of the CDR3 end, with the missing end drawn from the germline J gene. The chain links TRBV29-1 to TRBJ2-7; 7 positions match TRBD1. CDR1 and CDR2 from the germline V gene are SQVTM and ANQGSEA. Trimming took 4 bases from V and 4 from J; bases not matched to a gene: 7. CDR3 length: 13 residues. The CDR3 DNA, read in part, is TGCAGCGTTGTAATCGGGACAGCTTACGAG. This codes for CSVVIGTAYE. The full CDR3 reads CSVVIGTAYEQYF.

With regard to this clone: Sequencing ends 3 residues short of the CDR3 end; the germline J gene provides the rest. The chain links TRBV14 to TRBJ1-2; possible D gene TRBD1, 5 bases. This CDR3 contains 16 residues. Germline V gene lookup returns CDR1 SGHDN and CDR2 FVKESK. Trimming stripped 0 bases from V and 1 base from J, with 12 bases between. The CDR3 region is CASSQDPGDSNYGYTF. Incomplete CDR3 DNA: TGTGCCAGCAGCCAAGATCCAGGAGACAGTAACTATGGC.